This entry concerns a single T cell receptor (beta chain). Its matching antigen is unknown. The source of the sample is a study of cytomegalovirus exposure and HLA in healthy donors. Study background: Early released data comprised about 84 million unique TCRs from HLA-typed donors. Broader study findings: In all likelihood, a cluster of highly shared sequence variants was a sequencing artifact. Associated with cytomegalovirus, according to the listing, were around 160 TCR beta chains. The study reported that TCR beta sequences accurately predicted HLA-A and HLA-B alleles in most subjects.

CDR1 is MGHRA, CDR2 YSYEKL, per germline. Germline trimming cut 0 bases from V and 6 bases from J; bases unmatched to any gene: 16. The CDR3 runs 18 residues. Primers: 60 Vbeta forward and 13 Jbeta reverse. Measured with immunoSEQ multiplex PCR; TCRdb has only the in-frame clones, and not every one. The top ten hold about 2.8% of the sample, which has about 140,000 clones, around 76% seen once. This sequence joins TRBV4-1 and TRBJ1-2, with 7 positions matching TRBD1. The sample consisted of PBMCs. The source is a male donor in good health and CMV-seronegative. The CDR3 DNA is TGCGCCAGCAGCCAAGACAACAGGGGCCTGCTTGGAGAAGATGGCTACACCTTC. Amino acid sequence: CASSQDNRGLLGEDGYTF.